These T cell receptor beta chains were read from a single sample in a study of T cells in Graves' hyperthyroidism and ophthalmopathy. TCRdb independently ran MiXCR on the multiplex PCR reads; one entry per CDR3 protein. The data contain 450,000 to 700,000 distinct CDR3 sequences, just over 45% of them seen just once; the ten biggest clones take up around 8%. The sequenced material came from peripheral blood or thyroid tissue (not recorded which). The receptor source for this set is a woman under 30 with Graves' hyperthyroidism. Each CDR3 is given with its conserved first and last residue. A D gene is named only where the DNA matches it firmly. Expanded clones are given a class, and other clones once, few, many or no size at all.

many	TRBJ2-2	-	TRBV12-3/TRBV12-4	TGTGCCAGCACCTCCCGGGACCCTTCCACCGGGGAGCTGTTTTTT	CASTSRDPSTGELFF
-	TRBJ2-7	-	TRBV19	TGTGCCAGTAGTGTCCGGCCAGGTAATGGGCTAGCGAATGAGCAGTACTTC	CASSVRPGNGLANEQYF
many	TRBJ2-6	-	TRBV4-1	TGCGCCAGCAGCCGAGCTATGATGGGGCCTGGGGCCAACGTCCTGACTTTC	CASSRAMMGPGANVLTF
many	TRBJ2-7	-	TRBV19	TGTGCCAGTAGTATAGAATTGACAGTCGTAGGCTACGAGCAGTACTTC	CASSIELTVVGYEQYF
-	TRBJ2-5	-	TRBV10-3	TGTGCCATCAGTGAGTCCCCCGGGACCCAGTACTTC	CAISESPGTQYF
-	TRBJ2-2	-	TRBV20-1	-	CSARPGPTGGSCFF
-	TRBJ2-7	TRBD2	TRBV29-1	TGCAGCGTTGAAGGGCGGATAGCGGGAGACTACGAGCAGTACTTC	CSVEGRIAGDYEQYF
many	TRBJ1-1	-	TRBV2	TGTGCCAGCCGGGGGTGGGACACTGAAGCTTTCTTT	CASRGWDTEAFF
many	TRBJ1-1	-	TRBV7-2	TGTGCCAGCAGCTTAGCGCGGGGGTTGAGCACTGAAGCTTTCTTT	CASSLARGLSTEAFF
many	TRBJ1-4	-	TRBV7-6	TGTGCCAGCAGCTCTTCTTCGGGTTTAACTAATGAAAAACTGTTTTTT	CASSSSSGLTNEKLFF
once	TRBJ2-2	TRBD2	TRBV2	TGTGCCAGCTCACCTTTTGACCTAGCGGACACCGGGGAGCTGTTTTTT	CASSPFDLADTGELFF
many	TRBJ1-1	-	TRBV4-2	TGTGCCAGCAGCCAACTATTAGACGAATATGAAGCTTTCTTT	CASSQLLDEYEAFF